These T cell receptor beta chains were read from a single sample in a study of CD8 T cells in ankylosing spondylitis. From the 5' RACE reads, TCRdb called clonotypes with MiXCR, one entry per CDR3 protein. The top ten clones hold approximately 4.3% of a sample with 200,000 or so distinct CDR3 sequences, 15% to 20% of them seen once. Sample: blood, either unsorted or a sorted T cell fraction (not recorded which). Receptors were obtained from a male donor aged 5 to 30 with ankylosing spondylitis or in good health (not recorded which). Each CDR3 is given with its conserved first and last residue. A D gene is named only where the DNA matches it firmly. Clone sizes are given selectively: once, few, many, or a class where the clone is expanded.

CDR3aa	CDR3nt	v_gene	abundance	d_gene	j_gene
CSARDRADHTF	TGCAGTGCTAGAGATCGGGCGGATCACACCTTC	TRBV20-1	many	NA	TRBJ1-2
CSVARTNESPLHF	TGCAGCGTTGCCCGGACCAACGAGTCACCCCTCCACTTT	TRBV29-1	few	NA	TRBJ1-6
CSAASSYNEQFF	TGCAGTGCCGCCAGCTCCTACAATGAGCAGTTCTTC	TRBV20-1	NA	NA	TRBJ2-1
CASRVGRTVDTQYF	TGTGCCTCGCGCGTGGGACGGACTGTGGATACGCAGTATTTT	TRBV10-3	many	NA	TRBJ2-3
CASSKSWMNEQFF	TGTGCCAGCAGCAAAAGTTGGATGAATGAGCAGTTCTTC	TRBV6-2/TRBV6-3	many	NA	TRBJ2-1
CATSDSKQGFSNQPQHF	TGTGCCACCAGTGATTCCAAACAGGGATTCAGCAATCAGCCCCAGCATTTT	TRBV24-1	many	NA	TRBJ1-5
CATSEASRDTSNQPQHF	TGTGCCACCAGTGAAGCTTCCCGGGACACTAGCAATCAGCCCCAGCATTTT	TRBV24-1	many	NA	TRBJ1-5
CASSVIVGGNNEQFF	TGTGCCAGCAGCGTAATTGTCGGTGGAAACAATGAGCAGTTCTTC	TRBV9	many	NA	TRBJ2-1
CSARDTRPYNEQFF	TGCAGTGCTAGAGATACACGACCCTACAATGAGCAGTTCTTC	TRBV20-1	many	NA	TRBJ2-1
CASRRTSGSYNEQFF	TGTGCCAGCAGGAGGACTAGCGGGTCTTACAATGAGCAGTTCTTC	TRBV12-3/TRBV12-4	many	TRBD2	TRBJ2-1
CASSFIAGGPQFF	TGTGCCAGCAGTTTTATAGCGGGAGGGCCTCAGTTCTTC	TRBV28	NA	TRBD2	TRBJ2-1
CASSPFGTQETQYF	TGTGCCAGCAGCCCCTTCGGCACGCAAGAGACCCAGTACTTC	TRBV4-2	many	NA	TRBJ2-5
CAASTSGQENGHF	TGTGCCGCCTCTACTAGCGGGCAAGAGAATGGGCACTTC	TRBV2	NA	TRBD2	TRBJ2-5
CASSQVGGSSYNEQFF	TGTGCCAGCAGCCAAGTAGGCGGGAGTTCCTACAATGAGCAGTTCTTC	TRBV3-1	NA	TRBD2	TRBJ2-1
CASSIGPRTEAFF	TGTGCCAGCAGCATCGGCCCCCGCACTGAAGCTTTCTTT	TRBV6-5	NA	NA	TRBJ1-1